This T cell receptor beta chain was sequenced during a study of breast tumors, draining lymph nodes, adjacent tissues. Study-level results: Data fit most tumor T cells coming from lymph node, expanding in tumor. Compared with basal-like, luminal-like tumors shared significantly more repertoire with nontumor tissue. The lymph node origin of tumor T cells was framed as consistent with a hypothesis, not demonstrated. Compared with lymph nodes, tumors were less diverse; compared with nontumor tissue, more.

Germline V gene sequence: CDR1 SGHDN, CDR2 FVKESK. The CDR3 sequence is 12 residues long. Trimming pared 8 bases from V and 2 bases from J, leaving 8 bases between. This clonotype was found many times. What it binds is unknown. MiXCR was run by TCRdb on the multiplex PCR reads, yielding one entry per CDR3 protein. In the table there are 130,000 or so distinct CDR3 sequences, about 30% of which are singletons. The lymph nodes were axillary draining lymph nodes from breast cancer patients. The genes are TRBV14 and TRBJ2-3; D uncertain. The sample consisted of axillary lymph node tissue. The TCR sequence derives from a female donor with breast cancer. Some clones in this sample may be carry-over from other donors' samples. The CDR3 sequence: CASAVVTDTQYF. As DNA, the CDR3 is TGTGCCAGCGCGGTCGTCACAGATACGCAGTATTTT.